This record looks at one TCR beta chain sequence and its context. Antigen unknown. The data originate from a study of blood T cells in healthy people across ages. Study outcomes and limitations: Without sorted subsets, naive and antigen-experienced compartments could not be conclusively compared.

Germline V lookup: CDR1 SGHAT, CDR2 FQNNGV. V was clipped by 5 bases and J by 8 bases; unmatched bases: 7. This CDR3 has 14 amino acids. For the second PCR, which ran for about 7 to 11 cycles, a sample-barcoded 5' primer and a J-beta primer mix were used. Each CDR3 protein is one row after TCRdb ran MiXCR on the 5' RACE reads. The repertoire includes 550,000 to 750,000 distinct CDR3 sequences, around 21% of them detected once, and 3.6% sits in the top ten. The genes are TRBV11-2 and TRBJ1-4; TRBD1 agrees at 8 bases. The receptor was isolated from a man aged 65-85 years in good health. Material: blood. In DNA form, the CDR3 reads TGTGCCAGCAGCCCCGGACAGGGATGGGAAAAACTGTTTTTT. It codes for CASSPGQGWEKLFF.